One sample yielded the 26 T cell receptor beta chains listed below, sequenced in a study of cytomegalovirus exposure and HLA in healthy donors. PCR involved 60 Vbeta and 13 Jbeta primers. TCRdb's table, derived via immunoSEQ multiplex PCR, lists solely in-frame clones and lacks some. The sample holds 140,000 or so clones, about 75% seen once. The sequenced sample consisted of PBMCs. The receptors come from a woman aged 25 to 45 in good health and CMV-seronegative.

This clone has only one observation. The V call is TRBV28, the J call TRBJ1-6; 9 bases fit TRBD1. Germline-derived CDR1 and CDR2 are MDHEN and SYDVKM. The trim removed 4 bases at V and 7 bases at J, leaving 5 bases unmatched. The CDR3 is 15 residues long. The CDR3 spells CASSWGDRVNSPLHF. The CDR3 DNA follows: TGTGCCAGCAGTTGGGGGGACAGGGTAAATTCACCCCTCCACTTT.

A single count supports this clone. The chain is built from TRBV18 and TRBJ2-5; D possibly corresponds to TRBD1 (6 bases). The germline V and J ends were trimmed by 5 bases and 1 base, with 11 bases remaining between them. Looked up from germline, CDR1 is KGHSH and CDR2 is LQKENI. This CDR3 comprises 14 residues. The CDR3 DNA reads as TGTGCCAGCTCATTACAGGGTGGCCAAGAGACCCAGTACTTC. This translates into CASSLQGGQETQYF.

This clone was observed a handful of times. The chain combines TRBV9 with TRBJ2-3, with 13 nucleotides matching TRBD2. This CDR3 contains 17 residues. Germline loops: CDR1 SGDLS, CDR2 YYNGEE. The V and J ends lost 4 bases and 2 bases, in that order; junction bases with no gene match: 7. This CDR3 is CASSPTGLAGFTDTQYF. The CDR3, as DNA: TGTGCCAGCAGCCCTACGGGACTAGCGGGGTTCACAGATACGCAGTATTTT.

This clone showed up just a few times. J is TRBJ1-6 and V is TRBV7-8; TRBD1 agrees at 8 bases. Germline V CDR1 and CDR2: SGHVS, FQNEAQ. The CDR3 has 17 residues. V shed 5 bases and J 10 bases; nucleotides not matched to a gene: 16. CDR3 in DNA: TGTGCCAGCAGCCGATTGGACACAGGGGGTGTAGGATCACCCCTCCACTTT. Residues: CASSRLDTGGVGSPLHF.

J is TRBJ1-5 and V is TRBV2; 10 bases are a match to TRBD1. V dropped 6 bases and J dropped 5; count of bases not matched to a gene: 1. Germline V lookup: CDR1 SNHLY, CDR2 FYNNEI. The CDR3 is 13 residues long. The CDR3 loop is CASRGQGYQPQHF. DNA of the CDR3: TGTGCCAGCAGGGGACAGGGGTATCAGCCCCAGCATTTT.

J is TRBJ1-2 and V is TRBV6-6, with 8 bases lining up with TRBD1. Germline CDR1 MNHNY, CDR2 SVGAGI (reference sequence). The CDR3 runs to 14 residues. J gave up 10 bases and V 8 bases, and 15 bases lay outside the gene matches. Written as DNA, the CDR3 is TGTGCCAGCGTGCTTGACAGGGGCCAAAAGGACTACACCTTC. This codes for CASVLDRGQKDYTF.

V is TRBV7-8 and J is TRBJ1-2; 9 bases agree with TRBD1. Germline CDR1 SGHVS, CDR2 FQNEAQ. The CDR3 spans 14 residues. The junction had 4 bases not matched to a gene; V was cut back by 5 bases and J by 3 bases. The CDR3 DNA is TGTGCCAGCAGCACCGGGACAGGGTACTATGGCTACACCTTC. It codes for CASSTGTGYYGYTF.

The chain combines TRBV4-2 with TRBJ2-4, with D possibly TRBD1 on 5 matching bases. V was trimmed by 0 bases and J by 2 bases, leaving 14 bases between them. CDR3 length: 17 amino acids. The germline gives CDR1 LGHNA, CDR2 YNFKEQ. In DNA form, the CDR3 reads TGTGCCAGCAGCCAAGATTGGGGCCGGCCTCCCAAAAACATTCAGTACTTC. Its translation is CASSQDWGRPPKNIQYF.

Comment on this clone: This sample includes further DNA sequences coding for the same CDR3. The J gene is TRBJ2-3, the V gene TRBV5-5, with TRBD1 matching over 7 bases. V trimming: 7 bases; J trimming: 0 bases; junction bases outside the gene matches: 5. CDR1 and CDR2 (germline): SGHKS, YYEKEE (reference sequence). The CDR3 loop spans 14 amino acids. Here the CDR3 DNA reads TGTGCCAGCTTAACAGGGGCTAGCACAGATACGCAGTATTTT. Translated: CASLTGASTDTQYF.

V is TRBV6-5 and J is TRBJ2-1; 11 nucleotides agree with TRBD2. Germline CDR1 MNHEY, CDR2 SVGAGI. The V and J ends lost 5 bases and 9 bases, in that order; junction bases with no gene match: 9. The CDR3 totals 15 residues. Here the CDR3 DNA reads TGTGCCAGCAGTCCTAGCGGGGGGACTCCAGGTGAGCAGTTCTTC. Translating it yields CASSPSGGTPGEQFF.

J is TRBJ1-2 and V is TRBV2, with 11 positions matching TRBD1. V lost 6 bases and J lost 5; bases outside the gene matches: 5. CDR1 is SNHLY, CDR2 FYNNEI, per germline. This CDR3 has 14 amino acids. DNA of the CDR3: TGTGCCAGCAGGCCCGGGACAGGGGGGTATGGCTACACCTTC. Its protein is CASRPGTGGYGYTF.

This clone appeared a few times. The chain uses TRBV6-6 and TRBJ1-5, with D tentatively TRBD1 (5 bases). V shed 4 bases and J shed 5 bases, with 9 bases lying between them. The CDR3 totals 13 residues. The germline gives CDR1 MNHNY, CDR2 SVGAGI (reference sequence). CDR3 in DNA: TGTGCCAGCAGTTTGGGCAGGGATCAGCCCCAGCATTTT. As protein: CASSLGRDQPQHF.

The chain combines TRBV5-5 with TRBJ2-5, with D possibly being TRBD1 (6 bases). Between the trimmed V and J ends, which lost 6 bases and 3 bases, there was a span of 18 bases. The CDR3 has 15 amino acids. Germline V gives CDR1 SGHKS, CDR2 YYEKEE (reference sequence). The CDR3 DNA reads as TGTGCCAGCACCCCCTTTAGGCAGGGGAAAGAGACCCAGTACTTC. Translation gives CASTPFRQGKETQYF.

The chain couples TRBV19 to TRBJ2-5; tentatively, D is TRBD1 (8 bases). Germline-derived CDR1 and CDR2 are LNHDA and SQIVND (reference sequence). The CDR3 sequence is 13 residues long. Trimming pared 7 bases from V and 7 bases from J, leaving 16 bases between. CDR3 bases: TGTGCCAGTAACTGGGGGGGGACAGGGACCCAGTACTTC. The encoded protein is CASNWGGTGTQYF.

The chain is built from TRBV5-1 and TRBJ2-5, with TRBD2 identical over 7 bases. V was clipped by 2 bases and J by 2 bases; unmatched bases: 6. CDR3 length: 15 residues. Germline CDR1 is SGHRS and CDR2 is YFSETQ. CDR3 in DNA: TGCGCCAGCAGCTTTTCCCCGGGGGGTCAAGAGACCCAGTACTTC. It specifies CASSFSPGGQETQYF. The whole variable domain, filled in from reference TRBV5-1 and TRBJ2-5, reads KAGVTQTPRYLIKTRGQQVTLSCSPISGHRSVSWYQQTPGQGLQFLFEYFSETQRNKGNFPGRFSGRQFSNSRSEMNVSTLELGDSALYLCASSFSPGGQETQYFGPGTRLLVL.

The chain carries TRBV4-1 and TRBJ2-1; 10 positions agree with TRBD1. The CDR3 extends over 15 amino acids. V lost 1 base and J lost 7; bases outside the gene matches: 4. Germline V gene lookup returns CDR1 MGHRA and CDR2 YSYEKL. CDR3: CASSQGQGAWNEQFF. CDR3 bases: TGCGCCAGCAGCCAAGGACAGGGGGCCTGGAATGAGCAGTTCTTC.

The rearrangement uses TRBV5-4 and TRBJ1-5; weak D call: TRBD1 (5 bases). The CDR3 has 13 amino acids. CDR1 and CDR2 (germline): SGHNT, YYREEE (reference sequence). Trimming removed 2 bases at V and 3 bases at J, with 6 bases between. The chain's CDR3 is CASSLGDNQPQHF. In DNA form, the CDR3 reads TGTGCCAGCAGCTTAGGGGACAATCAGCCCCAGCATTTT.

The chain combines TRBV5-1 with TRBJ2-5; D is uncertain. The V and J ends lost 0 bases and 1 base respectively, with 7 bases between them. Germline values: CDR1 SGHRS, CDR2 YFSETQ. The CDR3 has 14 residues. CDR3 amino acids: CASSLGGVQETQYF. CDR3 nucleotide sequence: TGCGCCAGCAGCTTGGGAGGAGTCCAAGAGACCCAGTACTTC. The full variable domain, its missing parts supplied by reference TRBV5-1 and TRBJ2-5, is KAGVTQTPRYLIKTRGQQVTLSCSPISGHRSVSWYQQTPGQGLQFLFEYFSETQRNKGNFPGRFSGRQFSNSRSEMNVSTLELGDSALYLCASSLGGVQETQYFGPGTRLLVL.

The chain employs TRBV2 and TRBJ2-4; 9 positions agree with TRBD2. Germline V gene lookup returns CDR1 SNHLY and CDR2 FYNNEI. The CDR3 is 13 residues long. V dropped 2 bases and J dropped 7; count of bases not matched to a gene: 0. The CDR3 bases are TGTGCCAGCAGTGAAACTAGCGGGAACATTCAGTACTTC. Its translation: CASSETSGNIQYF.

The J gene is TRBJ1-1, the V gene TRBV6-1, with D uncertain. Germline lookup yields CDR1 MNHNS and CDR2 SASEGT. V was trimmed by 1 base and J by 6 bases, leaving 9 bases between them. This CDR3 comprises 13 residues. The CDR3 loop is CASSEVGVAEAFF. In nucleotides, the CDR3 is TGTGCCAGCAGTGAAGTCGGGGTTGCTGAAGCTTTCTTT.

V and J are TRBV5-1 and TRBJ2-1, with 8 nucleotides matching TRBD1. CDR1 is SGHRS and CDR2 is YFSETQ in the germline V gene. This CDR3 contains 14 residues. After removal of 4 bases from V and 3 bases from J, the junction contained 3 bases not matched to a gene. The CDR3 loop is CASSLGTGYNEQFF. The CDR3 DNA reads as TGCGCCAGCAGCCTAGGGACAGGCTACAATGAGCAGTTCTTC.

The chain combines TRBV19 with TRBJ1-5; a weak D match, TRBD1 (5 bases). This CDR3 is built from 16 residues. CDR1 and CDR2 (germline): LNHDA, SQIVND (reference sequence). Trimming shortened V by 7 bases and J by 5 bases, and 21 bases separated the two germline ends. The CDR3 is CASTPMAPDNDQPQHF. The CDR3 nucleotides are TGTGCCAGTACCCCTATGGCCCCGGACAACGATCAGCCCCAGCATTTT. Filled out from reference TRBV19 and TRBJ1-5, the complete variable domain reads DGGITQSPKYLFRKEGQNVTLSCEQNLNHDAMYWYRQDPGQGLRLIYYSQIVNDFQKGDIAEGYSVSREKKESFPLTVTSAQKNPTAFYLCASTPMAPDNDQPQHFGDGTRLSIL.

The chain joins TRBV5-1 to TRBJ2-1, with TRBD2 identical over 8 bases. The ends lost 4 bases at V and 4 bases at J; junction bases unmatched: 7. This CDR3 has 15 residues. Looked up from germline, CDR1 is SGHRS and CDR2 is YFSETQ. Here the CDR3 reads CASSTPAGAYNEQFF. The CDR3 DNA is TGCGCCAGCAGCACCCCAGCGGGGGCTTACAATGAGCAGTTCTTC.

This rearrangement joins TRBV5-6 to TRBJ2-2; 7 bases are a match to TRBD2. Germline assignment: CDR1 SGHDT and CDR2 YYEEEE. This CDR3 spans 16 amino acids. V was clipped by 4 bases and J by 4 bases; unmatched bases: 10. CDR3 protein: CASSATGTIFTGELFF. The CDR3 coding sequence is TGTGCCAGCAGCGCGACCGGGACTATATTCACCGGGGAGCTGTTTTTT. The full variable domain, rest sourced from reference TRBV5-6 and TRBJ2-2, is DAGVTQSPTHLIKTRGQQVTLRCSPKSGHDTVSWYQQALGQGPQFIFQYYEEEERQRGNFPDRFSGHQFPNYSSELNVNALLLGDSALYLCASSATGTIFTGELFFGEGSRLTVL.

The chain couples TRBV19 to TRBJ2-3, with 10 bases that match TRBD2. V was clipped by 3 bases and J by 3 bases; unmatched bases: 6. Germline V CDR1 and CDR2: LNHDA, SQIVND (reference sequence). The CDR3 extends over 16 amino acids. The CDR3 reads CASSIWTSGPTDTQYF. The CDR3 DNA follows: TGTGCCAGTAGTATTTGGACTAGCGGCCCAACAGATACGCAGTATTTT. The complete variable domain, with remaining parts taken from reference TRBV19 and TRBJ2-3, reads DGGITQSPKYLFRKEGQNVTLSCEQNLNHDAMYWYRQDPGQGLRLIYYSQIVNDFQKGDIAEGYSVSREKKESFPLTVTSAQKNPTAFYLCASSIWTSGPTDTQYFGPGTRLTVL.

This clone showed up just a few times. The chain recombines TRBV6-5 with TRBJ2-7, with D perhaps TRBD2 (6 bases). The CDR3 contains 14 residues. Between the trimmed V and J ends, which lost 2 bases and 4 bases, there was a span of 12 bases. CDR1 MNHEY and CDR2 SVGAGI come from the germline V gene. The CDR3 loop is CASSYSRETYEQYF. As DNA, the CDR3 is TGTGCCAGCAGTTACAGTCGGGAGACGTACGAGCAGTACTTC.